These T cell receptor beta chains were read from a single sample in a study of T cells in placental villitis. The repertoire was sequenced with immunoSEQ multiplex PCR; TCRdb's copy has only in-frame clones and lacks some. Of approximately 6,000 clones in the sample, around 80% were seen once. The specimen sequenced was placental tissue containing maternal and fetal cells. These TCRs come from a human patient with infectious villitis; the placental T cells may come from both mother and fetus. Both conserved end residues are trimmed from each CDR3.

v_call	cdr3_aa
TRBV10-3	AIRGDRDNYEQY
TRBV3-1/TRBV3-2	ASSQGIGTGNTIY
TRBV13	ASSLSNRGSNSPLH
TRBV30	AWRRTYEQY
TRBV12-3/TRBV12-4	ASSFVGPYGYT
TRBV6-4	ASSVGTATGELF
TRBV28	ASSQSREPQH
TRBV10-3	AISGHYEQY
TRBV6-2/TRBV6-3	ASSYAGLIPGANVLT
TRBV12-3/TRBV12-4	ASSPSLVTQY
TRBV9	ASSVSTGKLNEQF
TRBV6-5	ASIEGTLRNTIY
TRBV11-1	ASSLDYEADTQY
TRBV7-3	ASSFIGGEQF
TRBV7-9	ASSLDGDGTDTQY
TRBV10-3	AISESGVRGTDTQY
TRBV14	ASSHRPHEQF
TRBV11-3	ASTGREMNTEAF
TRBV4-1	ASSLGPGPSYEQY
TRBV24-1	ATSDPRGAAF